This passage covers 14 T cell receptor beta chains from one sample sequenced in a study of T cell responses to AZD1222 COVID-19 vaccine. Assay: immunoSEQ multiplex PCR; the TCRdb copy retains only in-frame clones and omits some. The data show roughly 130,000 clones, about 91% seen once. The specimen was peripheral blood, collected on day 0 of AZD1222 vaccination. These receptors originate from an adult in good health.

This clone was counted once. The rearrangement links TRBV25-1 to TRBJ1-1; D gene uncertain. This CDR3 has 12 amino acids. CDR1 and CDR2 (germline): MGHDK, SYGVNS. V was clipped by 4 bases and J by 1 base, with 4 bases between them. CDR3 residues: CASSGQNTEAFF. CDR3 in DNA: TGTGCCAGCAGTGGACAGAACACTGAAGCTTTCTTT.

This clone has a handful of counts. This chain links TRBV4-2 with TRBJ2-2, with 11 positions matching TRBD2. Per the germline V gene, CDR1 is LGHNA and CDR2 is YNFKEQ. The CDR3 sequence is 19 residues long. V gave up 0 bases and J gave up 3 bases; unmatched junction bases: 9. The CDR3 loop reads CASSQDPFSGRGDTGELFF. The CDR3 nucleotides are TGTGCCAGCAGCCAAGATCCTTTTAGCGGGAGGGGGGACACCGGGGAGCTGTTTTTT.

The chain has TRBV5-1 and TRBJ2-2, with a possible D match to TRBD1 (6 bases). V lost 0 bases to trimming and J lost 6 bases, with 15 bases between them. The CDR3 loop spans 16 amino acids. Germline CDR1 and CDR2: SGHRS and YFSETQ. As DNA, the CDR3 is TGCGCCAGCAGCTTGGGAGGGGGTTCCCAGGCCGGGGAGCTGTTTTTT. Translated: CASSLGGGSQAGELFF.

This chain links TRBV10-3 with TRBJ2-7; 11 nucleotides match TRBD2. This CDR3 is built from 14 residues. J was trimmed by 4 bases and V by 10 bases; bases with no gene match: 9. Germline CDR1 ENHRY, CDR2 SYGVKD. The CDR3 sequence: CATRNTSGSYEQYF. CDR3 sequence (DNA): TGTGCCACAAGGAATACTAGCGGGAGTTACGAGCAGTACTTC.

The gene calls are TRBV3-1 (or the pseudogene TRBV3-2) and TRBJ1-1, with D possibly being TRBD1 (5 bases). Germline CDR1 and CDR2: LGHDT and YNNKEL (reference sequence). Deletions cut 0 bases from V and 4 bases from J, with 18 bases between. The CDR3 has 17 residues. The CDR3 nucleotides read TGTGCCAGCAGCCAAGATCCCGCTGCGGGACGTTTCACTGAAGCTTTCTTT. It yields the protein CASSQDPAAGRFTEAFF.

The chain is built from TRBV18 and TRBJ2-1; the D is unclear. Germline loops: CDR1 KGHSH, CDR2 LQKENI. V lost 3 bases and J lost 6, with 3 bases in between. This CDR3 region has 11 residues. The CDR3, as DNA: TGTGCCAGCTCACCGGTCAATGAGCAGTTCTTC. Protein product: CASSPVNEQFF.

The chain has TRBV5-1 and TRBJ1-1; D is unresolved. Germline assignment: CDR1 SGHRS and CDR2 YFSETQ. V dropped 3 bases and J dropped 1 base, with 10 bases sitting between them. The CDR3 contains 14 residues. This CDR3 reads CASSSTAGNTEAFF. The CDR3, as DNA: TGCGCCAGCAGCTCAACAGCAGGGAACACTGAAGCTTTCTTT.

The chain carries TRBV7-9 and TRBJ2-5; 8 nucleotides line up with TRBD2. Germline V CDR1 and CDR2: SEHNR, FQNEAQ (reference sequence). The length of the CDR3 is 16 residues. J was trimmed by 4 bases and V by 4 bases; bases with no gene match: 11. CDR3 protein: CASSSSGQSGVETQYF. The CDR3 DNA sequence: TGTGCCAGCAGCTCTAGCGGGCAGAGTGGGGTAGAGACCCAGTACTTC.

The chain joins TRBV5-1 to TRBJ2-2, with no clear D. The CDR3 sequence is 14 residues long. The germline V gene has CDR1 SGHRS and CDR2 YFSETQ. V shed 2 bases and J shed 4 bases, with 9 bases lying between them. CDR3 protein: CASSFSSVTGELFF. CDR3 DNA sequence: TGCGCCAGCAGCTTCTCGAGCGTCACCGGGGAGCTGTTTTTT. Filled out from reference TRBV5-1 and TRBJ2-2, the complete variable domain reads KAGVTQTPRYLIKTRGQQVTLSCSPISGHRSVSWYQQTPGQGLQFLFEYFSETQRNKGNFPGRFSGRQFSNSRSEMNVSTLELGDSALYLCASSFSSVTGELFFGEGSRLTVL.

The chain recombines TRBV6-5 with TRBJ1-6; possible D gene TRBD1, 5 bases. Germline CDR1 is MNHEY and CDR2 is SVGAGI. The CDR3 has 13 residues. Trimming pared 1 base from V and 7 bases from J, leaving 5 bases between. This CDR3 is CASSYWGNSPLHF. CDR3 DNA sequence: TGTGCCAGCAGTTACTGGGGGAATTCACCCCTCCACTTT.

CDR3 in DNA: TGTGCCAGCAGTTTCAGGATGAACACTGAAGCTTTCTTT. As protein: CASSFRMNTEAFF. The J gene is TRBJ1-1, the V gene TRBV28, with D unresolved. Germline V gene data show CDR1 as MDHEN and CDR2 as SYDVKM. Between the trimmed V and J ends, which lost 3 bases and 0 bases, there was a span of 5 bases. The length of the CDR3 is 13 residues.

The genes are TRBV19 and TRBJ2-5, with TRBD1 as a possible D gene (6 bases). V was cut by 5 bases and J by 0 bases, with 16 bases left in between. The CDR3 length is 16 residues. CDR1 LNHDA and CDR2 SQIVND come from the germline V gene (reference sequence). The CDR3 loop is CASSPLPRQDQETQYF. Here the CDR3 DNA reads TGTGCCAGTAGTCCCCTCCCCAGACAGGACCAAGAGACCCAGTACTTC. Combining the CDR3 with reference TRBV19 and TRBJ2-5 gives the whole variable domain DGGITQSPKYLFRKEGQNVTLSCEQNLNHDAMYWYRQDPGQGLRLIYYSQIVNDFQKGDIAEGYSVSREKKESFPLTVTSAQKNPTAFYLCASSPLPRQDQETQYFGPGTRLLVL.

The CDR3 DNA sequence: TGTGCCAGCAGTTACTCGAGCGTGGGGCAAGGAACTGAAGCTTTCTTT. It encodes CASSYSSVGQGTEAFF. The chain combines TRBV6-5 with TRBJ1-1; D possibly corresponds to TRBD1 (5 bases). V lost 0 bases to trimming and J lost 5 bases, with 16 bases between them. Germline lookup yields CDR1 MNHEY and CDR2 SVGAGI. CDR3 length: 16 residues.

This sequence joins TRBV6-5 and TRBJ1-5; no firm D call. Trimming stripped 0 bases from V and 2 bases from J, with 11 bases between. The V gene's germline CDR1 is MNHEY and CDR2 SVGAGI. The CDR3 contains 16 residues. The CDR3 loop reads CASSYSTPGGNQPQHF. The CDR3 bases are TGTGCCAGCAGTTACTCAACCCCCGGTGGCAATCAGCCCCAGCATTTT.